What follows are 25 T cell receptor beta chains derived from one specimen sequenced in a study of cytomegalovirus exposure and HLA in healthy donors. The PCR had 60 Vbeta and 13 Jbeta primers. Here immunoSEQ multiplex PCR was the method, and the copy in TCRdb shows in-frame clones only, minus some. The sample has under 200,000 clones; roughly 75% are singletons. The sequencing sample was made of PBMCs. These receptors were collected from a male donor in good health and CMV-seronegative.

The V gene is TRBV11-2, the J gene TRBJ2-7; TRBD1 matches at 9 bases. With V trimmed by 3 bases and J by 5 bases, 2 bases remained unmatched. The CDR3 is 13 amino acids. CDR1 and CDR2 from the germline V gene are SGHAT and FQNNGV. CDR3 sequence (DNA): TGTGCCAGCAGCTTTGGGACAGGGCACGAGCAGTACTTC. This sequence encodes CASSFGTGHEQYF.

The V gene is TRBV5-6, the J gene TRBJ1-2; possible D gene TRBD1, 6 bases. CDR1 and CDR2 from the germline V gene are SGHDT and YYEEEE. V gave up 4 bases and J gave up 4 bases, with 14 bases separating them. The CDR3 is made up of 14 amino acids. CDR3 DNA sequence: TGTGCCAGCAGCGGCCAGCAGGGGAGCTATGGCTACACCTTC. The encoded protein is CASSGQQGSYGYTF. Complete variable domain (other parts from reference TRBV5-6 and TRBJ1-2): DAGVTQSPTHLIKTRGQQVTLRCSPKSGHDTVSWYQQALGQGPQFIFQYYEEEERQRGNFPDRFSGHQFPNYSSELNVNALLLGDSALYLCASSGQQGSYGYTFGSGTRLTVV.

The DNA of the CDR3 is TGTGCCAGCAGCAGAGTCGGGACAGGGGCCTACGAGCAGTACTTC. This translates into CASSRVGTGAYEQYF. The V and J genes are TRBV27 and TRBJ2-7, with 10 bases lining up with TRBD1. Germline-derived CDR1 and CDR2 are MNHEY and SMNVEV (reference sequence). The CDR3 covers 15 residues. V dropped 6 bases and J dropped 2; count of bases not matched to a gene: 7.

CDR3 DNA: TGTGCCAGCAGTCCGAAACGGGGGGCCGAGCAGTACTTC. This translates into CASSPKRGAEQYF. The chain uses TRBV6-5 and TRBJ2-7; possible D gene TRBD2, 7 bases. Germline CDR1 MNHEY, CDR2 SVGAGI. CDR3 length: 13 amino acids. V lost 5 bases and J lost 6, with 14 bases in between.

This clone has only a few counts. The CDR3 region has the DNA TGCGCCAGCAGCCTGGGACAGGGTTTCTATAATTCACCCCTCCACTTT. Translating it yields CASSLGQGFYNSPLHF. The rearrangement links TRBV5-1 to TRBJ1-6, with 9 nucleotides matching TRBD1. Germline CDR1 SGHRS, CDR2 YFSETQ. V gave up 4 bases and J gave up 3 bases; unmatched junction bases: 5. The CDR3 consists of 16 residues.

The V gene is TRBV23-1, the J gene TRBJ2-5; D might be TRBD1 (6 bases). TRBV23-1 is annotated as an ORF whose role is uncertain. V was pared by 6 bases and J by 5 bases, with 13 bases between. The CDR3 length is 13 residues. The DNA for the CDR3 is TGCGCCAGCAGACTTTGGACAGCGGAGACCCAGTACTTC. Protein sequence: CASRLWTAETQYF.

The chain couples TRBV21-1 to TRBJ1-1; TRBD1 was called by the table and not checked on the DNA. TRBV21-1 is a documented pseudogene. The CDR3 is made up of 18 amino acids. This CDR3 is CASSPQPRDRRGDTEAFF. The CDR3, as DNA: TGTGCCAGCAGCCCGCAGCCGAGGGACAGGCGAGGCGACACTGAAGCTTTCTTT.

This rearrangement joins TRBV5-1 to TRBJ2-3, with TRBD2 identical over 10 bases. J gave up 4 bases and V 3 bases, and 2 bases lay outside the gene matches. CDR1 SGHRS and CDR2 YFSETQ come from the germline V gene. CDR3 length: 14 residues. The CDR3 sequence is CASSWTSGADTQYF. DNA for the CDR3: TGCGCCAGCAGCTGGACTAGCGGAGCAGATACGCAGTATTTT.

The chain uses TRBV11-2 and TRBJ1-2; 7 bases line up with TRBD1. The CDR3 extends over 18 amino acids. The trim removed 1 base at V and 4 bases at J, leaving 15 bases unmatched. Germline V lookup: CDR1 SGHAT, CDR2 FQNNGV. DNA for the CDR3: TGTGCCAGCAGCTTAGTAGGTTCCGGGCTTCAGGGGGGCTATGGCTACACCTTC. It translates to CASSLVGSGLQGGYGYTF.

The chain links TRBV6-5 to TRBJ1-3, with D hard to call. Germline assignment: CDR1 MNHEY and CDR2 SVGAGI. V was cut by 6 bases and J by 0 bases, with 9 bases left in between. The CDR3 spans 14 residues. The CDR3 nucleotides are TGTGCCAGCAGCTACGGGCGCTCTGGAAACACCATATATTTT. This gives the protein CASSYGRSGNTIYF.

This clone was seen more than once but under ten times. This chain connects TRBV28 to TRBJ2-5, with 7 positions matching TRBD2. Germline values: CDR1 MDHEN, CDR2 SYDVKM. J was trimmed by 13 bases and V by 1 base; bases with no gene match: 3. The CDR3 runs 11 residues. CDR3: CASSLSRGTYF. DNA of the CDR3: TGTGCCAGCAGTTTATCGCGGGGGACGTACTTC.

The chain links TRBV4-1 to TRBJ1-1; 8 bases agree with TRBD1. Germline assignment: CDR1 MGHRA and CDR2 YSYEKL. The CDR3 has 14 amino acids. Germline trimming cut 5 bases from V and 5 bases from J; bases unmatched to any gene: 7. CDR3 sequence: CASSIGTGGTEAFF. The DNA for the CDR3 is TGCGCCAGCAGCATAGGGACAGGAGGAACTGAAGCTTTCTTT.

V is TRBV7-9 and J is TRBJ1-1, with a possible D match to TRBD1 (5 bases). Deletions cut 4 bases from V and 8 bases from J, with 17 bases between. From germline, CDR1 is SEHNR and CDR2 FQNEAQ (reference sequence). This CDR3 comprises 14 residues. CDR3: CASSSGGFGSEAFF. In DNA form, the CDR3 reads TGTGCCAGCAGCTCCGGGGGGTTCGGAAGCGAAGCTTTCTTT.

The chain is built from TRBV7-6 and TRBJ1-5; perhaps TRBD1 as D (6 bases). This CDR3 is built from 13 residues. CDR1 and CDR2 from the germline V gene are SGHVS and FNYEAQ. V was cut by 5 bases and J by 5 bases, with 10 bases left in between. CDR3 protein: CASSGNRDQPQHF. Here the CDR3 DNA reads TGTGCCAGCAGCGGCAACAGGGATCAGCCCCAGCATTTT.

This clone has a handful of counts. The chain recombines TRBV6-5 with TRBJ1-4; no reliable D call. Germline lookup yields CDR1 MNHEY and CDR2 SVGAGI. The CDR3 contains 15 residues. V dropped 0 bases and J dropped 8 bases, with 13 bases sitting between them. The CDR3 DNA follows: TGTGCCAGCAGTTACTCGTACACAGCTTCAGAAAAACTGTTTTTT. It codes for CASSYSYTASEKLFF.

The chain carries TRBV28 and TRBJ2-7; 12 nucleotides line up with TRBD1. The CDR3 contains 16 residues. The germline V gene encodes CDR1 MDHEN and CDR2 SYDVKM. Trimming removed 5 bases from V and 4 bases from J; junction bases left unmatched: 9. The CDR3: CASSASGQGADYEQYF. CDR3 in DNA: TGTGCCAGCAGTGCCTCGGGACAGGGGGCGGATTACGAGCAGTACTTC. The full variable domain, rest sourced from reference TRBV28 and TRBJ2-7, is DVKVTQSSRYLVKRTGEKVFLECVQDMDHENMFWYRQDPGLGLRLIYFSYDVKMKEKGDIPEGYSVSREKKERFSLILESASTNQTSMYLCASSASGQGADYEQYFGPGTRLTVT.

Remarks on this clone: One end of the junction is discordant with germline, which a read error may explain. In the same sample, other DNA sequences code for this CDR3. The J gene is TRBJ1-3, the V gene TRBV27, with TRBD1 identical over 10 bases. This CDR3 has 17 amino acids. CDR1 is MNHEY, CDR2 SMNVEV, per germline (reference sequence). CDR3 bases: TGCGCCAGCAGTTTGGGGACAGGGGCCTTATCTGGAAACACCATATATTTT. Amino acid sequence: CASSLGTGALSGNTIYF.

The rearrangement uses TRBV11-2 and TRBJ1-5, with D unresolved. Germline values: CDR1 SGHAT, CDR2 FQNNGV. The CDR3 runs to 13 residues. Deletions cut 5 bases from V and 5 bases from J, with 10 bases between. For the CDR3, the DNA is TGTGCCAGCAGCACCCTGTCGGATCAGCCCCAGCATTTT. It codes for CASSTLSDQPQHF.

The chain couples TRBV25-1 to TRBJ2-1; D is undetermined. CDR1 is MGHDK, CDR2 SYGVNS, per germline. V was clipped by 5 bases and J by 4 bases, with 12 bases between them. The CDR3 runs 14 residues. CDR3 residues: CASSNDKGYNEQFF. The CDR3 nucleotides are TGTGCCAGCAGTAACGACAAAGGTTACAATGAGCAGTTCTTC.

This clone was counted a few times. Written as DNA, the CDR3 is TGTGCCAGCAGCTCCTCACCGGGACTAGCGGGGGGAACGACCCAGTACTTC. Amino acid sequence: CASSSSPGLAGGTTQYF. J is TRBJ2-5 and V is TRBV7-2, with 15 bases aligning to TRBD2. Germline trimming cut 4 bases from V and 7 bases from J; bases unmatched to any gene: 10. In germline, CDR1 is SGHTA, CDR2 FQGNSA. CDR3 length: 17 residues.

This clone was observed a handful of times. J is TRBJ2-3 and V is TRBV18, with D possibly being TRBD1 (6 bases). The CDR3 has 13 residues. V lost 3 bases and J 7 bases, leaving 11 bases between the germline ends. CDR1 is KGHSH and CDR2 is LQKENI in the germline V gene. CDR3 in DNA: TGTGCCAGCTCACCCCCAGGGGTCCATACGCAGTATTTT. This gives the protein CASSPPGVHTQYF.

The chain has TRBV11-2 and TRBJ2-7, with D uncertain. From germline, CDR1 is SGHAT and CDR2 FQNNGV. The ends were cut back, 0 bases at V and 10 bases at J, with 10 bases in the middle. The CDR3 has 12 amino acids. The CDR3 nucleotides read TGTGCCAGCAGCTTAGATCTAGAAAAACAGTACTTC. Translation: CASSLDLEKQYF.

This clone was seen a few times. This chain connects TRBV7-3 to TRBJ2-1, with D possibly being TRBD2 (6 bases). CDR1 and CDR2 (germline): SGHTA, FQGTGA. With 2 bases removed from V and 12 bases from J, the gap between germline ends came to 8 bases. The CDR3 is 11 amino acids. The DNA for the CDR3 is TGTGCCAGCAGCTTAGGGGACTGGCAGTTCTTC. Residues: CASSLGDWQFF.

This clone was recorded a few times. This chain uses TRBV7-8 with TRBJ2-5, with 8 nucleotides matching TRBD2. Germline V CDR1 and CDR2: SGHVS, FQNEAQ. V gave up 4 bases and J gave up 3 bases; unmatched junction bases: 4. The CDR3 consists of 14 residues. CDR3 nucleotides: TGTGCCAGCAGCTCGGGACTAGTTAAAGAGACCCAGTACTTC. It yields the protein CASSSGLVKETQYF.

This clone was counted a few times. The genes are TRBV14 and TRBJ2-7, with 9 bases aligning to TRBD1. With 3 bases clipped from V and 9 bases from J, the junction kept 18 bases outside the gene matches. The germline gives CDR1 SGHDN, CDR2 FVKESK. The CDR3 contains 17 residues. The CDR3 is CASSQNPGGQGPYRQYF. CDR3 in DNA: TGTGCCAGCAGCCAGAATCCGGGGGGACAGGGCCCCTATCGGCAGTACTTC.